This T cell receptor (beta chain) was profiled in a study of blood T cells in healthy people across ages. The study's findings and limits: PBMCs went unsorted, and a conclusive naive versus antigen-experienced comparison was therefore prevented.

This CDR3 has 15 residues. CDR1 is SNHLY, CDR2 FYNNEI, per germline. The V and J ends lost 8 bases and 4 bases respectively, with 21 bases between them. The count of this clonotype is one. Its matching antigen is unknown. It was with a sample-barcoded 5' primer and a J-beta primer mix that a second PCR of roughly 7 to 12 cycles was run. Each CDR3 protein gets one entry after TCRdb re-called the 5' RACE reads with MiXCR. This table has around 2 million distinct CDR3 sequences, around 40% appearing once. There were at least 5.5 micrograms of total RNA extracted from every sample. This receptor was obtained from a human donor in good health. The sample comprised blood. The chain joins TRBV2 to TRBJ2-7; D possibly corresponds to TRBD1 (6 bases). CDR3 sequence (DNA): TGTGCCAGCGGGGGACACTCTCTCCCTTCATACGAGCAGTACTTC. This sequence encodes CASGGHSLPSYEQYF. Filled out from reference TRBV2 and TRBJ2-7, the complete variable domain reads EPEVTQTPSHQVTQMGQEVILRCVPISNHLYFYWYRQILGQKVEFLVSFYNNEISEKSEIFDDQFSVERPDGSNFTLKIRSTKLEDSAMYFCASGGHSLPSYEQYFGPGTRLTVT.